This T cell receptor beta chain was obtained from a study of lymphopenia after photon versus proton radiotherapy. For this clone: The antigen is undetermined.

Notes on the study in general: After the lymphocyte nadir, photon-treated repertoires showed oligoclonal expansion, especially of CD8+ Temra cells. Larger post-nadir TCR diversity loss correlated inversely with survival in deceased patients. Authors raise, but do not show, better survival with proton therapy. Under photons, naive T cells and diversity fell while effector/memory populations rose.

Some clones are missing from TCRdb's copy, which holds only in-frame ones; the method was immunoSEQ multiplex PCR. The sample lists some 42,000 clones, approximately 82% seen once, with around a quarter in the top ten. The CDR3 is made up of 18 amino acids. V lost 5 bases, J lost 2 bases, and 18 bases stayed unmatched. In germline, CDR1 is SNHLY, CDR2 FYNNEI. The sequence was collected from a woman aged 70-85 years with pancreatic cancer. The J gene is TRBJ2-7, the V gene TRBV2; 7 bases match TRBD1. Sequencing used peripheral blood, obtained from a patient treated with proton-based radiotherapy. CDR3: CASSQPSGQFILTYEQYF. The CDR3 bases are TGTGCCAGCAGTCAACCCTCGGGACAGTTCATCCTCACCTACGAGCAGTACTTC.